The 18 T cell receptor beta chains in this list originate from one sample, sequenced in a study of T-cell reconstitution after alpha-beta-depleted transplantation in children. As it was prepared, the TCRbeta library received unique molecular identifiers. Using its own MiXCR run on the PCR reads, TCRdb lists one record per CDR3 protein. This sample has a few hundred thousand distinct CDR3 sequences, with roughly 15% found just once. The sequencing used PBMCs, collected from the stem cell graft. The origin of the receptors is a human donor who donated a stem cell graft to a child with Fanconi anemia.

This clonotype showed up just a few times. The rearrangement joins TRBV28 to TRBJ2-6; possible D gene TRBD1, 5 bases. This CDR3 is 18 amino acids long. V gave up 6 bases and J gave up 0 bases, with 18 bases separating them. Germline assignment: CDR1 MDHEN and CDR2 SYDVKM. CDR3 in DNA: TGTGCCAGCAGCGCCGGTCTATTCAGGGACTCTGGGGCCAACGTCCTGACTTTC. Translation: CASSAGLFRDSGANVLTF.

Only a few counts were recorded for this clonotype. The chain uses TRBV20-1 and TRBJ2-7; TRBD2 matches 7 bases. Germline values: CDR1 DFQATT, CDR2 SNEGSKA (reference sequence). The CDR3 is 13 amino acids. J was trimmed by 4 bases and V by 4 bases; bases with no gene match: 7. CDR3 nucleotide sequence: TGCAGTGCTACGCCGGGGGGAAGATACGAGCAGTACTTC. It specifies CSATPGGRYEQYF.

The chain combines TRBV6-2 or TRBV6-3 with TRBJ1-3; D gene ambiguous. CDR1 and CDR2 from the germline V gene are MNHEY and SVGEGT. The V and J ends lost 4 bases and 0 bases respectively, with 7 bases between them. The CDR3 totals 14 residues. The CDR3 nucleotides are TGTGCCAGCAGTTCCACAAGCTCTGGAAACACCATATATTTT. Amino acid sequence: CASSSTSSGNTIYF.

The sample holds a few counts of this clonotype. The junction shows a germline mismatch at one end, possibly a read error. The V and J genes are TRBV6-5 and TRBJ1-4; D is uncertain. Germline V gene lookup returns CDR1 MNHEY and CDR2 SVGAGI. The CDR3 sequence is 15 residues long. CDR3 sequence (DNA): TGTGCCAGCAGTTACTCTAGACCGACTAATGAAGAACTGTTTTTT. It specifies CASSYSRPTNEELFF.

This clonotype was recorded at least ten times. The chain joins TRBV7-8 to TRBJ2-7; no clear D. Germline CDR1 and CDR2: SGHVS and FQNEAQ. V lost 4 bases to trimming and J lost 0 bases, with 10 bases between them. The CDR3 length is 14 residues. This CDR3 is CASSSSLSSYEQYV. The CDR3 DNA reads TGTGCCAGCAGCTCGAGTCTTAGCTCCTACGAGCAGTACGTC.

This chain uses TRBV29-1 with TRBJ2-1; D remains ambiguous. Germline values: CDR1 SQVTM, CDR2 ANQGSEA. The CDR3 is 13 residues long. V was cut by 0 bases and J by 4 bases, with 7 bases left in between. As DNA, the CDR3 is TGCAGCGTTGAAGACAATCCATACAATGAGCAGTTCTTC. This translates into CSVEDNPYNEQFF.

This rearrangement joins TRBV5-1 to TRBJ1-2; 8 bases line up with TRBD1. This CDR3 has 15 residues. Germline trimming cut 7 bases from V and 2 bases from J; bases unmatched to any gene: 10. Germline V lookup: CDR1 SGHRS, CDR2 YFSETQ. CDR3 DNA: TGCGCCAGCCAGGACAGGGAAAAAGGAAACTATGGCTACACCTTC. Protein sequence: CASQDREKGNYGYTF.

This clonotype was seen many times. CDR3 coding DNA: TGTGCCGTAAGGGACAGGGTATTTGCTGAAGCTTTCTTT. Translated: CAVRDRVFAEAFF. The chain couples TRBV6-6 to TRBJ1-1; TRBD1 aligns across 9 bases. The CDR3 length is 13 residues. V lost 11 bases, J lost 6 bases, and 10 bases stayed unmatched. Germline assignment: CDR1 MNHNY and CDR2 SVGAGI (reference sequence).

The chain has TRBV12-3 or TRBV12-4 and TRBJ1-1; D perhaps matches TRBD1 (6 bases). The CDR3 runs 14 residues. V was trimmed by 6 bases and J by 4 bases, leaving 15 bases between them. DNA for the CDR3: TGTGCCAGCAGGGGGGGCGGGCAGGGCACTGAAGCTTTCTTT. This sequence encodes CASRGGGQGTEAFF.

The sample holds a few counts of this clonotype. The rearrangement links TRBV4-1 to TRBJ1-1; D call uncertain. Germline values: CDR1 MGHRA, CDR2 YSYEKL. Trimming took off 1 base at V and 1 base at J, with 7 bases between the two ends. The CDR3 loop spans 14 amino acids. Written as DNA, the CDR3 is TGCGCCAGCAGCCAAGGACCCGGGAACACTGAAGCTTTCTTT. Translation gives CASSQGPGNTEAFF.

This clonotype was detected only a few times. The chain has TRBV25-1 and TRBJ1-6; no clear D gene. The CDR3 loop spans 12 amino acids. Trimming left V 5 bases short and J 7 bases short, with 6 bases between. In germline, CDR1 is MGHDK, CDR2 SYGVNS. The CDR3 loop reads CASSLWNSPLHF. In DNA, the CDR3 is TGTGCCAGCAGTCTATGGAATTCACCCCTCCACTTT.

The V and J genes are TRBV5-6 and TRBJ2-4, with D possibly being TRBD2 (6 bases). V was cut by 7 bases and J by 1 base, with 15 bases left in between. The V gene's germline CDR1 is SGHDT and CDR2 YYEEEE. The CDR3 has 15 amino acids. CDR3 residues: CASGLSGVAKNIQYF. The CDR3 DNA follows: TGTGCCAGCGGGCTTTCGGGGGTGGCCAAAAACATTCAGTACTTC.

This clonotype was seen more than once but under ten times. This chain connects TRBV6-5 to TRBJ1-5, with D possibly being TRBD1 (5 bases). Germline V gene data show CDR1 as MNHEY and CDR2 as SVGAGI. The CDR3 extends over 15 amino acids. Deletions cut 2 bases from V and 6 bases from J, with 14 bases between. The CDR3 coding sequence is TGTGCCAGCAGTTACGACAGTACCATAGGTCAGCCCCAGCATTTT. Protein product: CASSYDSTIGQPQHF.

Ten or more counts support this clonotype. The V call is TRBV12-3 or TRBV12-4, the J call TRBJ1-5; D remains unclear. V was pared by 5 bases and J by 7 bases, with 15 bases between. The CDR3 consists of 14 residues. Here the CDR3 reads CASSLGPGGQPQHF. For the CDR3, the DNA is TGTGCCAGCAGTCTAGGGCCTGGAGGGCAGCCCCAGCATTTT.

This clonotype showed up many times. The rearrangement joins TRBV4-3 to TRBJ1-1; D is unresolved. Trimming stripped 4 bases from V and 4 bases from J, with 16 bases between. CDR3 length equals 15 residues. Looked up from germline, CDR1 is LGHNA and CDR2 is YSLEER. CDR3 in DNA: TGCGCCAGCAGCCTCGCGGCCGGGATCCTCACTGAAGCTTTCTTT. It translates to CASSLAAGILTEAFF.

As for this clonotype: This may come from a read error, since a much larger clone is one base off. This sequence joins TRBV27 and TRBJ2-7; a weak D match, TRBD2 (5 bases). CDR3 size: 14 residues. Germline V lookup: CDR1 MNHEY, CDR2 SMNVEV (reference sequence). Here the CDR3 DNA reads TGTGCCGGCAGCTACACCTTAGGACTGACCGAGCAGTACTTC. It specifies CAGSYTLGLTEQYF.

This CDR3 is CASSPALGQFYGYTF. The CDR3 DNA sequence: TGTGCCAGCAGTCCCGCCCTTGGACAGTTCTATGGCTACACCTTC. The rearrangement links TRBV12-3 or TRBV12-4 to TRBJ1-2; D perhaps matches TRBD1 (6 bases). The length of the CDR3 is 15 residues. Trimming stripped 5 bases from V and 4 bases from J, with 17 bases between.

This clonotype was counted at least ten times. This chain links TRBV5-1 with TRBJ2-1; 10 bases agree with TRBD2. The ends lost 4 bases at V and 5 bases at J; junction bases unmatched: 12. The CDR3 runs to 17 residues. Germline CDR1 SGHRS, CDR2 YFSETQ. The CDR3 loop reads CASSARVLAGSDNEQFF. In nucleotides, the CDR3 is TGCGCCAGCAGCGCCCGCGTACTAGCGGGGTCGGACAATGAGCAGTTCTTC.